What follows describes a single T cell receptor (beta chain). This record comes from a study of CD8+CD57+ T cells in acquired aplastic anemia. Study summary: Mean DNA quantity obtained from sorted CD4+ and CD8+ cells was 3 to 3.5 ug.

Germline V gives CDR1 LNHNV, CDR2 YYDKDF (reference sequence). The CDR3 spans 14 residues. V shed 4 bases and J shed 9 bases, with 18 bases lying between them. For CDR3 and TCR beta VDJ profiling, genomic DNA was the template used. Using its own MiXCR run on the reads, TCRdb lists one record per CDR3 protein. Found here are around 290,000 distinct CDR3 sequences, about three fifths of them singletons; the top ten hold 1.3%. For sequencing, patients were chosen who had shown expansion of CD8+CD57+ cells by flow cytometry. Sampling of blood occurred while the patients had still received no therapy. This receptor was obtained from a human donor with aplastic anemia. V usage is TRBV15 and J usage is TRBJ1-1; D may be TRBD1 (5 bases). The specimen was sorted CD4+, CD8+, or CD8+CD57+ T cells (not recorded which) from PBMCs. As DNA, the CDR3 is TGTGCCACCAGCATGGGGGGGGGGGTGGGCAAAGCTTTCTTT. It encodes CATSMGGGVGKAFF.